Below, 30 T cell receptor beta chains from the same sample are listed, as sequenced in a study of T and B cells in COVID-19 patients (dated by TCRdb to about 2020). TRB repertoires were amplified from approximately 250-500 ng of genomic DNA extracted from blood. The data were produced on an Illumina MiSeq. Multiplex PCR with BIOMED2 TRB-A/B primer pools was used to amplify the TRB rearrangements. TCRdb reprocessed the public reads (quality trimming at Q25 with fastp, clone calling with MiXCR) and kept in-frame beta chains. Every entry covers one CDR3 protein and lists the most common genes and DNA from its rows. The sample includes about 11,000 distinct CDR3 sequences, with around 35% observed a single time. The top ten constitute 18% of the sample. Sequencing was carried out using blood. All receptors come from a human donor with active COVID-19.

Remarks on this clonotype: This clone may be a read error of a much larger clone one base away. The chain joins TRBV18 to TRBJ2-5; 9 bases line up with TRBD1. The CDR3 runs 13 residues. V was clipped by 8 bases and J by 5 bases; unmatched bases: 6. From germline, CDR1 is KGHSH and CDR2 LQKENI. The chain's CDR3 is CASTLGQGETQYF. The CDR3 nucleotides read TGTGCCAGCACGCTCGGACAGGGGGAGACCCAGTACTTC.

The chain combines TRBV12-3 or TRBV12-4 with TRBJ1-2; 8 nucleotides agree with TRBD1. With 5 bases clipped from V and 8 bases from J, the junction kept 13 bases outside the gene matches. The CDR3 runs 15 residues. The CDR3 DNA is TGTGCCAGCAGTACAAGGACAGGGCAGGCTCGGGGCTACACCTTC. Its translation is CASSTRTGQARGYTF.

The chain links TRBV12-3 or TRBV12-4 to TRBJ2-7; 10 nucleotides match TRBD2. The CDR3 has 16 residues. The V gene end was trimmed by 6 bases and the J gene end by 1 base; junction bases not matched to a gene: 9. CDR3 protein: CASRGASGGFSYEQYF. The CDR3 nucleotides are TGTGCCAGCAGGGGGGCTAGCGGGGGATTTTCCTACGAGCAGTACTTC.

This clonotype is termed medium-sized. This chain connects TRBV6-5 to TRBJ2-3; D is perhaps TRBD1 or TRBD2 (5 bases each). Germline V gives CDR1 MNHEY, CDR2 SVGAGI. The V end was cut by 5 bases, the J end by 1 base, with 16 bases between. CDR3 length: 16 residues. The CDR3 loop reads CASSAMVVGGTDTQYF. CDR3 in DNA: TGTGCCAGCAGTGCGATGGTGGTGGGGGGCACAGATACGCAGTATTTT.

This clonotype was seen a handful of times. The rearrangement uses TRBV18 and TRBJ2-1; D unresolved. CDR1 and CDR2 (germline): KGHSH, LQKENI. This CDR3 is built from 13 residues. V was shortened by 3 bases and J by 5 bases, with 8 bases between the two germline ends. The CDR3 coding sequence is TGTGCCAGCTCACCGAAGGGTCACAATGAGCAGTTCTTC. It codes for CASSPKGHNEQFF.

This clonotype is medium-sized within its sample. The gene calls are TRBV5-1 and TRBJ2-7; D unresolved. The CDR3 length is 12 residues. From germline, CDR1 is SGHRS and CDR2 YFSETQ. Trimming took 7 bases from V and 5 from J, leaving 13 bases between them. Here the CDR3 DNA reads TGCGCCAGCGGGTCGAGGATCCACGAGCAGTACTTC. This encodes CASGSRIHEQYF.

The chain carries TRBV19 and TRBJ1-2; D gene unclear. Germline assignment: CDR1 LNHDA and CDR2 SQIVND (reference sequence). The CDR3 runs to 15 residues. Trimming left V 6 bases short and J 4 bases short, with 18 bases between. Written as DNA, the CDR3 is TGTGCCAGTAGCCCCCCCATGGAGAGGACCTATGGCTACACCTTC. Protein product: CASSPPMERTYGYTF.

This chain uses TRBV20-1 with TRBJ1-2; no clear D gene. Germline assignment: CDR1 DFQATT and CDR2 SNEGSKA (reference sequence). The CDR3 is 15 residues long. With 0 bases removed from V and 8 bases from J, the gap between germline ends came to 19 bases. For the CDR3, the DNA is TGCAGTGCTAGAGAGTGGGGATCAACTATGGTCGGCTACACCTTC. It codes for CSAREWGSTMVGYTF.

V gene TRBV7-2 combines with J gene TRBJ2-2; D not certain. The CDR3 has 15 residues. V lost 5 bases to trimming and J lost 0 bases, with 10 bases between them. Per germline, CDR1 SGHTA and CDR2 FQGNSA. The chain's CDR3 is CASSPDGANTGELFF. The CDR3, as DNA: TGTGCCAGCAGCCCAGACGGCGCGAACACCGGGGAGCTGTTTTTT.

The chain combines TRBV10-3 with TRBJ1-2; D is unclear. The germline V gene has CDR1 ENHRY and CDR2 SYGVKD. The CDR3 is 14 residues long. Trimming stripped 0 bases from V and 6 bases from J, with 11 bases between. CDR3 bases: TGTGCCATCAGTGAGTCCGCAGTCAGAGATGGCTACACCTTC. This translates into CAISESAVRDGYTF.

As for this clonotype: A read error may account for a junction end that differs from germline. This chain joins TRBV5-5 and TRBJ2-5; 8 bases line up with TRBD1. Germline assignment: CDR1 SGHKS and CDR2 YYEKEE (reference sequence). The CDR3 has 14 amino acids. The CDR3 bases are TGCGCCAGCAGCTCGGGACAGGCCCAAGAGACCCAGTACTTC. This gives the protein CASSSGQAQETQYF.

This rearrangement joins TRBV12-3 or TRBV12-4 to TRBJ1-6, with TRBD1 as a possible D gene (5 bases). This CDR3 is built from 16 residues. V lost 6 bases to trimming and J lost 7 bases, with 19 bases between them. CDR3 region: CASSRGRGGANSPLHF. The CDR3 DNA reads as TGTGCCAGCAGCCGCGGGAGGGGAGGGGCAAATTCACCCCTCCACTTT.

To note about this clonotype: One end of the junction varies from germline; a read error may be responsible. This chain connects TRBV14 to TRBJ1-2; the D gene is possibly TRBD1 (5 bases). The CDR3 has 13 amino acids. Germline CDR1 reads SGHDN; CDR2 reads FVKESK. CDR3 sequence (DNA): TGTGCCACCAGCCAAGTCCAGGGTCTTGGCTACACCTTC. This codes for CATSQVQGLGYTF.

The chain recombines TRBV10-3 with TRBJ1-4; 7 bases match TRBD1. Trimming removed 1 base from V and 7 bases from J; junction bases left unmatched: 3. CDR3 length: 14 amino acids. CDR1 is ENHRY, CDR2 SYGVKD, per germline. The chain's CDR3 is CAISEYTGVEKLFF. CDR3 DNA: TGTGCCATCAGTGAGTACACAGGGGTTGAAAAACTGTTTTTT.

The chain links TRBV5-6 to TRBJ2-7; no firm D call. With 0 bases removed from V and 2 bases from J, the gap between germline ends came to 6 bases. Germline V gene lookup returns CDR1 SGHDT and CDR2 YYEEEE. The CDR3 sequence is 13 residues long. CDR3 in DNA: TGTGCCAGCAGCTTGGAGCAGCCCTACGAGCAGTACTTC. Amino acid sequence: CASSLEQPYEQYF.

The CDR3 nucleotides are TGCGCCAGCAGCTTGGGACCCCATGAAAAACTGTTTTTT. Its protein product is CASSLGPHEKLFF. The J gene is TRBJ1-4, the V gene TRBV5-1; D remains ambiguous. V was trimmed by 0 bases and J by 6 bases, leaving 6 bases between them. From germline, CDR1 is SGHRS and CDR2 YFSETQ. CDR3 length: 13 amino acids. The entire variable domain, with the rest obtained from reference TRBV5-1 and TRBJ1-4, is as follows: KAGVTQTPRYLIKTRGQQVTLSCSPISGHRSVSWYQQTPGQGLQFLFEYFSETQRNKGNFPGRFSGRQFSNSRSEMNVSTLELGDSALYLCASSLGPHEKLFFGSGTQLSVL.

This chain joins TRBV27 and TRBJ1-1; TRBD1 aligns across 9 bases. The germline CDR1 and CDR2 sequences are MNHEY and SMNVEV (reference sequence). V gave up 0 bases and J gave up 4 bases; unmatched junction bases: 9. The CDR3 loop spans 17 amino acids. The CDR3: CASSLSTLRQGVTEAFF. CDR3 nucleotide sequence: TGTGCCAGCAGTTTATCGACCCTCCGACAGGGGGTCACTGAAGCTTTCTTT.

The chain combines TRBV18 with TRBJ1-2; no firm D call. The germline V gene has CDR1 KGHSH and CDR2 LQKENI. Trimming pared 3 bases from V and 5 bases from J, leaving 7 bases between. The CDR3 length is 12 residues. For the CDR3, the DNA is TGTGCCAGCTCACCCGGACGGTATGGCTACACCTTC. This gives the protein CASSPGRYGYTF.

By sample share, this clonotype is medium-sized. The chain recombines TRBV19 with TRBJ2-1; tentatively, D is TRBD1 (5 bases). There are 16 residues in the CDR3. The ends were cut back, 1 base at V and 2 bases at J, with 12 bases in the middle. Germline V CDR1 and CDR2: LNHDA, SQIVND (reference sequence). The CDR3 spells CASSIGQGNTYNEQFF. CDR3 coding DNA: TGTGCCAGTAGTATAGGGCAGGGAAACACCTACAATGAGCAGTTCTTC.

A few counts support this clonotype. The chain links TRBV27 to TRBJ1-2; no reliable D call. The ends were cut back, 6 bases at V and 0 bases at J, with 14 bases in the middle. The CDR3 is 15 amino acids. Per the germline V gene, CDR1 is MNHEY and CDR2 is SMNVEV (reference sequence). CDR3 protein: CASRRLTSANYGYTF. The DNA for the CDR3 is TGTGCCAGCAGAAGACTGACATCGGCTAACTATGGCTACACCTTC.

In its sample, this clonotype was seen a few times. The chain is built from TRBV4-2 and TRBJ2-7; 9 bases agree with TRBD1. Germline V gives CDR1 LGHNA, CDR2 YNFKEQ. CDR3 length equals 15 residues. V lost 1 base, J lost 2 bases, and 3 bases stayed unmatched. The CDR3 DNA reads TGTGCCAGCAGCCAAGGGACAGGGGACGCCTACGAGCAGTACTTC. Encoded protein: CASSQGTGDAYEQYF.

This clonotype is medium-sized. This CDR3 reads CASGGGLSYNEQFF. CDR3 DNA: TGTGCCAGCGGGGGGGGGCTCTCCTACAATGAGCAGTTCTTC. The V call is TRBV6-1, the J call TRBJ2-1; TRBD2 might be the D (7 bases). The CDR3 spans 14 residues. Per the germline V gene, CDR1 is MNHNS and CDR2 is SASEGT. V was trimmed by 8 bases and J by 0 bases, leaving 11 bases between them.

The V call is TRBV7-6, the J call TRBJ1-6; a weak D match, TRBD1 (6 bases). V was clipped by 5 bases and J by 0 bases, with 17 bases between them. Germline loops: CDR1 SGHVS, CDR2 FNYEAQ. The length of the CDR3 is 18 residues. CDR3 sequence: CASSQRGVLSSYNSPLHF. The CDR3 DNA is TGTGCCAGCAGCCAGAGGGGGGTTCTGAGCTCCTATAATTCACCCCTCCACTTT.

CDR3 sequence (DNA): TGTGCCAGCAGCCTGTGGCAGCCTAAGAACTATGGCTACACCTTC. As protein: CASSLWQPKNYGYTF. The V gene is TRBV5-4, the J gene TRBJ1-2; D not resolved. Trimming pared 4 bases from V and 2 bases from J, leaving 15 bases between. Germline loops: CDR1 SGHNT, CDR2 YYREEE (reference sequence). The CDR3 runs 15 residues.

The DNA for the CDR3 is TGCAGTGCTAGGGGGGGGTGGCCCCGTCGCGAGACCCAGTACTTC. This sequence encodes CSARGGWPRRETQYF. V is TRBV20-1 and J is TRBJ2-5; 7 bases are shared with TRBD2. CDR1 is DFQATT and CDR2 is SNEGSKA in the germline V gene (reference sequence). V shed 3 bases, J shed 5 bases, and the junction held 12 bases outside the gene matches. This CDR3 contains 15 residues.

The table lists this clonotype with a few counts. DNA of the CDR3: TGTGCCAGCAGTCCCTACAGGGGGCCTCAGCCCCAGCATTTT. It codes for CASSPYRGPQPQHF. V is TRBV6-5 and J is TRBJ1-5, with 9 bases lining up with TRBD1. Germline CDR1 and CDR2: MNHEY and SVGAGI. The CDR3 is 14 amino acids. V lost 5 bases, J lost 6 bases, and 5 bases stayed unmatched.

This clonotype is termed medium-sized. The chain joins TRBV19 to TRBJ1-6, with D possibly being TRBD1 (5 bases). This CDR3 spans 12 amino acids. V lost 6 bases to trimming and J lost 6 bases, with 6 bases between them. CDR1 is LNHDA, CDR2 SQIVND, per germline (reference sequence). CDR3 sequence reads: CASSGGNSPLHF. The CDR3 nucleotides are TGTGCCAGTAGCGGGGGTAATTCACCCCTCCACTTT.

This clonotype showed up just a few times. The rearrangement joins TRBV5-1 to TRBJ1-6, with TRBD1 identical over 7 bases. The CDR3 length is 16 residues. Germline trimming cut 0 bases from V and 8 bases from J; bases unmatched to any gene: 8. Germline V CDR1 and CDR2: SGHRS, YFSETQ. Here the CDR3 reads CASSLAGGGGDSPLHF. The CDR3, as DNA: TGCGCCAGCAGCTTGGCGGGTGGAGGGGGCGATTCACCCCTCCACTTT.

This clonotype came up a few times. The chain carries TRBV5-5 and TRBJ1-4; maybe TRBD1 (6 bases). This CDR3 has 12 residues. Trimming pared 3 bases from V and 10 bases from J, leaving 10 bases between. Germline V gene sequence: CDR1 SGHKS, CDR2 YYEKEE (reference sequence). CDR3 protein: CASSWQQGKLFF. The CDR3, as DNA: TGTGCCAGCAGCTGGCAACAGGGAAAACTGTTTTTT.

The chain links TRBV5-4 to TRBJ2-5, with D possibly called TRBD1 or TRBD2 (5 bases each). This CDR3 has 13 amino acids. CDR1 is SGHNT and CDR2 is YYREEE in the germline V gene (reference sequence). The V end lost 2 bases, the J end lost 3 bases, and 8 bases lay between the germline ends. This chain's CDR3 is CASSFVGEETQYF. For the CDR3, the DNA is TGTGCCAGCAGCTTCGTGGGGGAAGAGACCCAGTACTTC.